Listed here are 20 T cell receptor beta chains from one sample, sequenced in a study of cytomegalovirus exposure and HLA in healthy donors. PCR was performed using 60 Vbeta and 13 Jbeta primers. Sequencing was performed with immunoSEQ multiplex PCR; in TCRdb, only in-frame clones are kept and a portion is missing. The data show under 100,000 clones, around 74% seen once. The sequenced sample consisted of PBMCs. The receptors shown here come from a boy between 5 and 17 years old in good health and CMV-seronegative.

CDR3 protein: CASSLGTSGKDTQYF. The CDR3 region has the DNA TGTGCCAGCAGCTTAGGGACTAGCGGTAAAGATACGCAGTATTTT. The chain links TRBV7-6 to TRBJ2-3; 10 nucleotides agree with TRBD2. Germline V gene lookup returns CDR1 SGHVS and CDR2 FNYEAQ. CDR3 length: 15 amino acids. J was trimmed by 5 bases and V by 1 base; bases with no gene match: 3.

A few counts support this clone. The chain employs TRBV19 and TRBJ2-1; D may be TRBD1 (5 bases). Germline V gene lookup returns CDR1 LNHDA and CDR2 SQIVND (reference sequence). V was pared by 10 bases and J by 0 bases, with 13 bases between. The CDR3 consists of 14 residues. The CDR3 loop is CATTWTSSYNEQFF. The CDR3 bases are TGTGCCACCACATGGACAAGCTCCTACAATGAGCAGTTCTTC.

The chain links TRBV7-2 to TRBJ2-7, with a tentative D call TRBD2 (6 bases). Trimming shortened V by 2 bases and J by 3 bases, and 14 bases separated the two germline ends. CDR3 size: 15 residues. Germline CDR1 is SGHTA and CDR2 is FQGNSA. The CDR3 sequence: CASSLRSGAIYEQYF. CDR3 DNA: TGTGCCAGCAGCTTAAGATCGGGAGCGATCTACGAGCAGTACTTC.

The rearrangement uses TRBV6-6 and TRBJ1-2, with TRBD1 as a possible D gene (5 bases). The CDR3 totals 13 residues. Trimming shortened V by 0 bases and J by 8 bases, and 10 bases separated the two germline ends. Germline V gives CDR1 MNHNY, CDR2 SVGAGI (reference sequence). CDR3 region: CASSYSQGRGYTF. The CDR3 coding sequence is TGTGCCAGCAGTTACTCGCAGGGTCGAGGCTACACCTTC.

In its sample, this clone was seen once. The rearrangement joins TRBV7-6 to TRBJ2-3; the D gene is possibly TRBD2 (5 bases). CDR1 and CDR2 (germline): SGHVS, FNYEAQ. The CDR3 consists of 13 residues. The V gene lost 1 base and the J gene lost 4 bases, with 6 bases spanning the gap. This CDR3 is CASSLVGADTQYF. The CDR3, as DNA: TGTGCCAGCAGCTTAGTCGGGGCAGATACGCAGTATTTT. Full variable domain (missing parts from reference TRBV7-6 and TRBJ2-3): GAGVSQSPRYKVTKRGQDVALRCDPISGHVSLYWYRQALGQGPEFLTYFNYEAQQDKSGLPNDRFSAERPEGSISTLTIQRTEQRDSAMYRCASSLVGADTQYFGPGTRLTVL.

On this clone: Compared with germline, one end of the junction differs, possibly owing to a read error. The chain employs TRBV28 and TRBJ2-3; 10 nucleotides align to TRBD1. CDR1 is MDHEN and CDR2 is SYDVKM in the germline V gene. The length of the CDR3 is 14 residues. The CDR3 spells CASSPRARDRGRNF. Written as DNA, the CDR3 is TGTGCCAGCAGTCCGCGTGCGAGGGACAGGGGCAGAAATTTT.

The chain has TRBV6-1 and TRBJ1-2, with D possibly TRBD1 on 6 matching bases. V lost 4 bases, J lost 1 base, and 13 bases lay in between. The CDR3 spans 15 residues. Germline CDR1 reads MNHNS; CDR2 reads SASEGT. The DNA of the CDR3 is TGTGCCAGCAGTGCGGGACAAACTCTTAACTATGGCTACACCTTC. Its protein is CASSAGQTLNYGYTF.

The chain has TRBV5-1 and TRBJ2-1, with D tentatively TRBD2 (6 bases). V was trimmed by 1 base and J by 0 bases, leaving 11 bases between them. The CDR3 runs to 16 residues. CDR1 is SGHRS and CDR2 is YFSETQ in the germline V gene. CDR3 coding DNA: TGCGCCAGCAGCTTGATCAGCGGGTCCTCCTACAATGAGCAGTTCTTC. This gives the protein CASSLISGSSYNEQFF.

V is TRBV27 and J is TRBJ2-7, with D maybe TRBD2 (5 bases). The V end lost 2 bases, the J end lost 2 bases, and 7 bases lay between the germline ends. Germline assignment: CDR1 MNHEY and CDR2 SMNVEV (reference sequence). The CDR3 extends over 13 amino acids. The CDR3 region has the DNA TGTGCCAGCAGTTTAGAGGGAGCCTACGAGCAGTACTTC. Its translation is CASSLEGAYEQYF.

This clone was picked up a small number of times. The chain employs TRBV9 and TRBJ1-4, with 9 bases aligning to TRBD1. The junction had 8 bases not matched to a gene; V was cut back by 3 bases and J by 8 bases. This CDR3 is built from 15 residues. CDR1 and CDR2 from the germline V gene are SGDLS and YYNGEE. The CDR3 bases are TGTGCCAGCAGCGAGGGACAGGGAACGGAGGAAAAACTGTTTTTT. Residues: CASSEGQGTEEKLFF.

This rearrangement joins TRBV28 to TRBJ2-5; 7 bases match TRBD2. CDR1 MDHEN and CDR2 SYDVKM come from the germline V gene. This CDR3 is built from 14 residues. Trimming removed 6 bases from V and 2 bases from J; junction bases left unmatched: 6. CDR3 residues: CASSDLAVQETQYF. The CDR3 DNA reads TGTGCCAGCAGCGATCTAGCGGTTCAAGAGACCCAGTACTTC.

This CDR3 is CASRPTGVNSPLHF. The CDR3 region has the DNA TGTGCCAGCAGACCGACAGGAGTAAATTCACCCCTCCACTTT. The chain recombines TRBV2 with TRBJ1-6; TRBD1 might be the D (6 bases). This CDR3 has 14 residues. Germline V lookup: CDR1 SNHLY, CDR2 FYNNEI. V lost 6 bases, J lost 7 bases, and 13 bases lay in between.

The chain combines TRBV6-1 with TRBJ1-2; TRBD1 aligns across 10 bases. Germline-derived CDR1 and CDR2 are MNHNS and SASEGT. The CDR3 is made up of 12 amino acids. Trimming at V came to 7 bases and at J to 12 bases, leaving 8 bases not matched to a gene. The CDR3 reads CASTNRQGAHTF. CDR3 DNA: TGTGCCAGCACCAACCGACAGGGGGCCCACACCTTC.

V gene TRBV30 combines with J gene TRBJ2-1; TRBD1 agrees at 12 bases. Per the germline V gene, CDR1 is GTSNPN and CDR2 is SVGIG (reference sequence). CDR3 size: 13 residues. With 7 bases clipped from V and 5 bases from J, the junction kept 3 bases outside the gene matches. In DNA form, the CDR3 reads TGTGCCTACCGGGACAGGGGGCACAATGAGCAGTTCTTC. Translated: CAYRDRGHNEQFF.

The V gene is TRBV7-2, the J gene TRBJ2-3; D gene unclear. The CDR3 length is 14 residues. Germline V gene data show CDR1 as SGHTA and CDR2 as FQGNSA. V lost 3 bases and J 2 bases, leaving 9 bases between the germline ends. In DNA form, the CDR3 reads TGTGCCAGCAGCTTTAACAGTGCCACAGATACGCAGTATTTT. Translation: CASSFNSATDTQYF.

This clone showed up just once. The chain uses TRBV7-7 and TRBJ2-5; 13 bases are a match to TRBD2. The CDR3 is 15 amino acids. Germline CDR1 SSHAT, CDR2 FNYEAQ (reference sequence). The V gene end was trimmed by 5 bases and the J gene end by 5 bases; junction bases not matched to a gene: 5. The CDR3 region has the DNA TGTGCCAGCAGCCTCGGGGGACTAGCGGGGGAGACCCAGTACTTC. Translating gives CASSLGGLAGETQYF.

This clone was detected only a few times. This chain uses TRBV5-4 with TRBJ2-1, with 7 positions matching TRBD1. V shed 2 bases and J 7 bases; nucleotides not matched to a gene: 12. Germline CDR1 is SGHNT and CDR2 is YYREEE (reference sequence). This CDR3 spans 16 amino acids. The DNA of the CDR3 is TGTGCCAGCAGCTTACCCGGACAGGCGTCGTTAAATGAGCAGTTCTTC. Residues: CASSLPGQASLNEQFF.

The chain employs TRBV29-1 and TRBJ2-7, with D possibly TRBD2 on 7 matching bases. Per germline, CDR1 SQVTM and CDR2 ANQGSEA. V was cut by 6 bases and J by 4 bases, with 28 bases left in between. This CDR3 has 17 residues. The CDR3 here is CSVALGDAKGGGYEQYF. Written as DNA, the CDR3 is TGCAGCGTGGCATTGGGGGACGCTAAGGGAGGGGGGTACGAGCAGTACTTC.

The chain carries TRBV7-6 and TRBJ2-5; 9 bases are a match to TRBD1. The CDR3 covers 17 residues. Germline V gene sequence: CDR1 SGHVS, CDR2 FNYEAQ. Losses at the gene ends were 5 bases for V and 2 bases for J; bases not matched to a gene: 12. This CDR3 is CASSQRSRTGAQETQYF. CDR3 sequence (DNA): TGTGCCAGCAGCCAACGATCTCGGACAGGGGCGCAAGAGACCCAGTACTTC.

This chain joins TRBV6-5 and TRBJ1-1; D is undetermined. This CDR3 comprises 12 residues. Germline lookup yields CDR1 MNHEY and CDR2 SVGAGI. V lost 5 bases to trimming and J lost 0 bases, with 4 bases between them. In DNA, the CDR3 is TGTGCCAGCAGTAACATGAACACTGAAGCTTTCTTT. Amino acid sequence: CASSNMNTEAFF.